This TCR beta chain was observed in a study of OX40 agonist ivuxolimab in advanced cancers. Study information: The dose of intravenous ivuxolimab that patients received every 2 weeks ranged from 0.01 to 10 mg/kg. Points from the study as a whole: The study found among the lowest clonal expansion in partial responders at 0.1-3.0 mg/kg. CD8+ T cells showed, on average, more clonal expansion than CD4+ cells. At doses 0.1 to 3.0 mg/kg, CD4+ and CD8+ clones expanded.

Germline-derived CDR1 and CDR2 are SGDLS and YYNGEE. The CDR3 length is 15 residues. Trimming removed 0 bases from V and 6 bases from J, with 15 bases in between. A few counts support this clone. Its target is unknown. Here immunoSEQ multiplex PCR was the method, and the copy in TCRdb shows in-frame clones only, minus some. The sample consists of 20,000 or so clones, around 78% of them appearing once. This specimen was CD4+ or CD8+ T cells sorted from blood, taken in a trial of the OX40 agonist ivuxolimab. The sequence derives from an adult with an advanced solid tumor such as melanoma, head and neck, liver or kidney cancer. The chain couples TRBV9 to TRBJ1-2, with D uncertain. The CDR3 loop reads CASSVGGAGVDGYTF. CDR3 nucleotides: TGTGCCAGCAGCGTAGGGGGAGCCGGAGTCGATGGCTACACCTTC.